The rows below give T cell receptor beta chains drawn from one sample of a study of blood T cell repertoires in COVID-19. Here immunoSEQ multiplex PCR was the method, and the copy in TCRdb shows in-frame clones only, minus some. The sample yields hundreds of thousands of clones, over 75% seen once. Sequenced material: peripheral blood. The receptors originated from an elderly man with acute or convalescent COVID-19. The CDR3 runs from the conserved cysteine through the conserved F or W. A D gene is named only where the DNA matches it firmly. Rows may omit the clone size; those that give it use once, few, many or a size class.

-	TRBJ2-7	-	TRBV7-8	TGTGCCAGCAGCGGAGGGACAGACACCTACGAGCAGTACTTC	CASSGGTDTYEQYF
-	TRBJ2-3	TRBD2	TRBV6-5	TGTGCCAGCAGTCCCGGGGGGGCCCTCGGTACGCAGTATTTT	CASSPGGALGTQYF
-	TRBJ2-2	TRBD2	TRBV4-1	TGCGCCAGCAGCCAAGTCGGTCTAGCGGGAGGTGGAAGCAGCCCCGGGGAGCTGTTTTTT	CASSQVGLAGGGSSPGELFF
-	TRBJ2-2	TRBD2	TRBV7-6	TGTGCCAGCAGCTTAGGATCGACAGGCCCCCTTTTAAAGCGGGAGGGCCCCGGGGAGCTGTTTTTT	CASSLGSTGPLLKREGPGELFF
-	TRBJ2-5	TRBD2	TRBV5-1	TGCGCCAGCAGCTTGGAAGGACTAGCGGGAGCAGAGACCCAGTACTTC	CASSLEGLAGAETQYF
-	TRBJ2-5	-	TRBV5-1	TGCGCCAGCAGCGAGAACAGGGTCACGGAGACCCAGTACTTC	CASSENRVTETQYF
once	TRBJ2-5	TRBD2	TRBV4-2	TGTGCCAGCAGCCAAGATATAGCTAGCGGGGGGTCAGGGGCAGAGACCCAGTACTTC	CASSQDIASGGSGAETQYF
-	TRBJ1-1	-	TRBV5-5	TGTGCCAGCAGCGACGGACAGCGTGAAGCTTTCTTT	CASSDGQREAFF
-	TRBJ2-7	TRBD2	TRBV6-6	TGTGCCAGCCTAGCGGGAGGGGCTCCCTACGAGCAGTACTTC	CASLAGGAPYEQYF
once	TRBJ2-3	TRBD1	TRBV24-1	TGTGCCACCAGTGATCCCCGACAGGGGGGGACAGATACGCAGTATTTT	CATSDPRQGGTDTQYF
-	TRBJ2-2	TRBD2	TRBV5-1	TGCGCCAGCAGCCCGGGTGGGACTAACTCGAACACCGGGGAGCTGTTTTTT	CASSPGGTNSNTGELFF
once	TRBJ2-5	-	TRBV19	TGTGCCAGTAGCCCTAGGACGGGGAAAGAGACCCAGTACTTC	CASSPRTGKETQYF
-	TRBJ2-5	TRBD2	TRBV4-1	TGCGCCAGCAGCCAGAGGGTGGAGCGGGAAGGCCCAGAGACCCAGTACTTC	CASSQRVEREGPETQYF
-	TRBJ1-5	-	TRBV11-2	TGTGCCAGCAGCTCCGGCGCGGTAGGTAATCAGCCCCAGCATTTT	CASSSGAVGNQPQHF
-	TRBJ1-1	-	TRBV27	TGTGCCAGCAGTTTATCGGGGGCCGTAAACACTGAAGCTTTCTTT	CASSLSGAVNTEAFF
-	TRBJ2-1	TRBD1	TRBV14	TGTGCCAGCAGCGGACAGGGACTTGAGCAGTTCTTC	CASSGQGLEQFF
-	TRBJ1-1	TRBD1	TRBV5-1	TGCGCCAGCAGCTCATTAATGGGGACAGGGGGAACTGAAGCTTTCTTT	CASSSLMGTGGTEAFF
-	TRBJ1-2	-	TRBV25-1	TGTGCCAGCAGTGAAAACAGGGAAGGCGGCTACACCTTC	CASSENREGGYTF
few	TRBJ2-2	-	TRBV28	TGTGCCAGCTTAGACAGGAAGTTCACCGGGGAGCTGTTTTTT	CASLDRKFTGELFF
-	TRBJ2-7	TRBD1	TRBV10-1	TGCGCCAGCAGTGAAGGGACAGGGGCCTACGAGCAGTACTTC	CASSEGTGAYEQYF
once	TRBJ1-1	-	TRBV3-1/TRBV3-2	TGTGCCAGCAGCCCGCCACAGGTGAACACTGAAGCTTTCTTT	CASSPPQVNTEAFF
once	TRBJ2-1	-	TRBV5-6	TGTGCCAGCAGCTTGTACGCGGCCCGGGTCAATGAGCAGTTCTTC	CASSLYAARVNEQFF
-	TRBJ1-5	TRBD1	TRBV7-8	TGTGCCAGCAGCTTCGGCCCGACAGGGATAAGTCAGCCCCAGCATTTT	CASSFGPTGISQPQHF
-	TRBJ1-2	-	TRBV6-5	TGTGCTAGCGCCTACAGGGCGGTGGGCTATGGCTACACCTTC	CASAYRAVGYGYTF
-	TRBJ2-5	-	TRBV7-2	TGTGCCAGCAGCTACCGGGAGCCTAGGACCCAGTACTTC	CASSYREPRTQYF
-	TRBJ2-2	-	TRBV7-2	TGTGCCAGCAGCTTACCGAGCGTGAGGGAGCTGTTTTTT	CASSLPSVRELFF
-	TRBJ1-5	-	TRBV19	TGTGCCAGTAGTATAGGCAGCGGCAATCAGCCCCAGCATTTT	CASSIGSGNQPQHF
-	TRBJ2-2	TRBD2	TRBV4-2	TGTGCCAGCAGCCAAGATAGCGCCAGCGGGAAAACCGGGGAGCTGTTTTTT	CASSQDSASGKTGELFF
-	TRBJ1-4	TRBD1	TRBV7-2	TGTGCCAGCAGCTTAGGGTCAGGGGGGCCTAATGAAAAACTGTTTTTT	CASSLGSGGPNEKLFF
-	TRBJ2-1	-	TRBV6-6	TGTGCCAGCAGTTCCGGGACTCCCCTTTTTGAGCAGTTCTTC	CASSSGTPLFEQFF
-	TRBJ2-6	TRBD1	TRBV19	TGTGCCAGTAGCACACAGGGGTCTGGGGCCAACGTCCTGACTTTC	CASSTQGSGANVLTF
-	TRBJ2-3	TRBD2	TRBV25-1	TGTGCCAGCAGTGCGGACCGGGGGAGGGATCCAGATACGCAGTATTTT	CASSADRGRDPDTQYF
-	TRBJ1-5	TRBD1	TRBV20-1	TGCAGTGCTAGCGGACAGGGGCTCCAGCATTTT	CSASGQGLQHF
once	TRBJ1-5	-	TRBV5-8	TGTGCCAGCAGCTTGGAAGGGGCGGGCAATCAGCCCCAGCATTTT	CASSLEGAGNQPQHF
once	TRBJ2-2	TRBD1	TRBV19	TGTGCCAGTAGTATACGAGGGACAGTGAACACCGGGGAGCTGTTTTTT	CASSIRGTVNTGELFF
-	TRBJ2-1	-	TRBV7-2	TGTGCCAGCAGCTTAGGGGCTGGGGGGGCTGAGCAGTTCTTC	CASSLGAGGAEQFF
-	TRBJ1-4	TRBD1	TRBV24-1	TGTGCCACCAGTGACAACAGGGGACTTAATGAAAAACTGTTTTTT	CATSDNRGLNEKLFF
-	TRBJ2-1	TRBD2	TRBV3-1/TRBV3-2	TGTGCCAGCAGCCCATCGGGACTAGGGAAGGGCAATGAGCAGTTCTTC	CASSPSGLGKGNEQFF
-	TRBJ2-5	TRBD1	TRBV11-3	TGTGCCAGCAGGTGGACAGGAGGAGGTGAGACCCAGTACTTC	CASRWTGGGETQYF
-	TRBJ2-3	TRBD2	TRBV7-3	TGTGCCAGCAGCCCCGGGGTAGCGGGATACACAGATACGCAGTATTTT	CASSPGVAGYTDTQYF
-	TRBJ2-2	TRBD1	TRBV7-7	TGTGCTAGCAGCCCGAGGCTCACAGGGGACACCGGGGAGCTGTTTTTT	CASSPRLTGDTGELFF
once	TRBJ1-5	TRBD1	TRBV28	TGTGCCAGCAGTAACACAGGGGGCAGCAATCAGCCCCAGCATTTT	CASSNTGGSNQPQHF
once	TRBJ2-5	-	TRBV21-1	TGTGCCAGCAGCAAAACGGACAGGGGTGAAAGCCAAGAGACCCAGTACTTC	CASSKTDRGESQETQYF
-	TRBJ2-7	-	TRBV6-5	TGTGCCAGCACAGGAATCTTGGGGAGCGAGCAGTACTTC	CASTGILGSEQYF
once	TRBJ1-2	TRBD1	TRBV4-3	TGCGCCAGCAGCCAAGAGGGGACAGGGAACTATGGCTACACCTTC	CASSQEGTGNYGYTF
-	TRBJ2-2	TRBD1	TRBV7-2	TGTGCCAGCAGCCGCCTCCAGGGGGCGACCGGGGAGCTGTTTTTT	CASSRLQGATGELFF
-	TRBJ1-3	TRBD1	TRBV19	TGTGCCAGTAGTATAGAAGAGGACAGGGCCTCTGGAAACACCATATATTTT	CASSIEEDRASGNTIYF
-	TRBJ1-5	-	TRBV2	TGTGCCAGCAGACAACAGGTTCCCAATCAGCCCCAGCATTTT	CASRQQVPNQPQHF
-	TRBJ1-3	-	TRBV3-1/TRBV3-2	TGTGCCAGCAGCCCTTACGAAAGGGGTACTGGAAACACCATATATTTT	CASSPYERGTGNTIYF
-	TRBJ2-7	TRBD1	TRBV18	TGTGCCAGCTCACTGAACCCTGGACAGGGAAACTACGAGCAGTACTTC	CASSLNPGQGNYEQYF
-	TRBJ2-7	-	TRBV7-8	TGTGCCAGCAGCTTAACCCCGAGCGAGCAGTACTTC	CASSLTPSEQYF
-	TRBJ1-2	-	TRBV3-1/TRBV3-2	TGTGCCAGCAGCCAAGGGGGCTCCTATGGCTACACCTTC	CASSQGGSYGYTF
-	TRBJ2-1	TRBD2	TRBV2	TGTGCCAGCAGGGGTTCTAGCGGGGGCTACAATGAGCAGTTCTTC	CASRGSSGGYNEQFF